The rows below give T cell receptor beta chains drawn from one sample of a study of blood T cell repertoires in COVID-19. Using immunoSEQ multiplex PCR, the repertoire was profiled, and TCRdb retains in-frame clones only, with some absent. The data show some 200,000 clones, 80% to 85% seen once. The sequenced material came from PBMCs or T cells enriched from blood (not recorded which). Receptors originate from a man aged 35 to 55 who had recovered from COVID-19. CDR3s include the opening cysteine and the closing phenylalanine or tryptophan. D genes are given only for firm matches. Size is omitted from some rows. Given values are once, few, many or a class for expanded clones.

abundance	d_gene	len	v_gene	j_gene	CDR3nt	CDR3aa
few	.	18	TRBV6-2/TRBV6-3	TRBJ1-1	TGTGCCAGCAGTACCTCCTTTAGAGGCACGGGGATGAACACTGAAGCTTTCTTT	CASSTSFRGTGMNTEAFF
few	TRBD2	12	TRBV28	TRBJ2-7	TGTGCCACCCGGGAGGGGGACTACGAGCAGTACTTC	CATREGDYEQYF
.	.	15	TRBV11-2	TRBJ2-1	TGTGCCAGCAGCTTAGTGTGGGGGCCCTACAATGAGCAGTTCTTC	CASSLVWGPYNEQFF
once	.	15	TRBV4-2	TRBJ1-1	TGTGCCAGCAGCCAAGAGCACACAGGGAACACTGAAGCTTTCTTT	CASSQEHTGNTEAFF
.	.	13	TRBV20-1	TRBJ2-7	TGCAGTGCTAGTGTGATCAGGGGAGTCGAGCAGTACTTC	CSASVIRGVEQYF
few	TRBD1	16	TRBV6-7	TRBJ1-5	TGTGCCAGCACAATCCCGGGACAGGGGGAAAATCAGCCCCAGCATTTT	CASTIPGQGENQPQHF
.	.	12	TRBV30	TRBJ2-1	TGTGCCTGGAGTGTCGCCCTAGATGAGCAGTTCTTC	CAWSVALDEQFF
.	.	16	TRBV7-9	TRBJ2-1	TGTGCCAGCAGCTTGACCCCTACGACGCTGGGAGGTGAGCAGTTCTTC	CASSLTPTTLGGEQFF
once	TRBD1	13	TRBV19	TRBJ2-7	TGTGCCAGTACCGCGACAGGGGGCTACGAGCAGTACTTC	CASTATGGYEQYF
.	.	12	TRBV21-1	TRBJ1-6	TGTGCCAGCAGCACCAGGGATTCACCCCTCCACTTT	CASSTRDSPLHF
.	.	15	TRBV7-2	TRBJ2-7	TGTGCCAGCAGCTTAGCCCATTCAGGGGTAGCCGAGCAGTACTTC	CASSLAHSGVAEQYF
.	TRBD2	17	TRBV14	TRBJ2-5	TGTGCCAGCAGCCATCTAGCGGGGGGGCCAAGGCAAGAGACCCAGTACTTC	CASSHLAGGPRQETQYF
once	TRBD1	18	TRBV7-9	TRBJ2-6	TGTGCCAGCAGCTATTATGGACAGGGGGCCTTTGGGGCCAACGTCCTGACTTTC	CASSYYGQGAFGANVLTF
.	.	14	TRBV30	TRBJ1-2	TGTGCCTGGAGTGTCGCGACACGGGGTAGAGGCTACACCTTC	CAWSVATRGRGYTF
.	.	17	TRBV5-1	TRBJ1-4	TGCGCCAGCAGCTTGACTCCGGTGGGGCAGCATAATGAAAAACTGTTTTTT	CASSLTPVGQHNEKLFF